A selection of T cell receptor beta chains follows, all from one sample in a study of regulatory T cells in long-lasting Graves disease. TCRdb reanalysed the multiplex PCR reads using MiXCR and keeps one entry per CDR3 protein. Here the sample spans about 400,000 distinct CDR3 sequences, about 15% being singletons. These data were also filed under a second study, of T cells in Graves' hyperthyroidism and ophthalmopathy.

The sequences come from peripheral blood mononuclear cells (PBMCs), collected at new diagnosis, from a patient treated with antithyroid drugs. The source is a woman aged 40-49 years with Graves disease. The CDR3 runs from the conserved cysteine through the conserved F or W. The D gene is left open where the match is weak. Some rows have no size entry. The others give once, few or many, or a class for an expanded clone.

many,TRBJ1-1,.,TRBV6-5,CASSYSGGAGAEAFF,TGTGCCAGCAGTTACTCTGGAGGCGCGGGCGCTGAAGCTTTCTTT
.,TRBJ2-1,TRBD2,TRBV28,CASSTTSGGNYNEQFF,TGTGCCAGCAGTACAACTAGCGGGGGAAATTACAATGAGCAGTTCTTC
many,TRBJ1-4,TRBD1,TRBV28,CASSLPGTGGFEKLFF,TGTGCCAGCAGTTTACCCGGGACAGGGGGCTTTGAAAAACTGTTTTTT
few,TRBJ2-1,.,TRBV12-5,CASRGPGHNEQFF,TGTGCTAGTAGAGGCCCCGGGCACAATGAGCAGTTCTTC
.,TRBJ2-1,.,TRBV7-3,CASSLKGVGASYNEQFF,TGTGCCAGCAGCTTAAAGGGGGTAGGAGCCTCCTACAATGAGCAGTTCTTC
many,TRBJ1-1,.,TRBV13,CASSTPGYTEAFF,TGTGCCAGCAGCACCCCAGGGTACACTGAAGCTTTCTTT
.,TRBJ2-2,TRBD2,TRBV5-4,CASSQGLAGGPFSGELFF,TGTGCCAGCAGCCAAGGACTAGCGGGAGGGCCGTTTTCCGGGGAGCTGTTTTTT
many,TRBJ2-2,.,TRBV20-1,CSARDRGLSGELFF,TGCAGTGCTAGAGATCGAGGACTCTCCGGGGAGCTGTTTTTT
many,TRBJ2-3,.,TRBV27,CASSWAGTDTQYF,TGTGCCAGCAGTTGGGCAGGCACAGATACGCAGTATTTT
many,TRBJ2-5,TRBD2,TRBV6-2/TRBV6-3,CASSYAGGQETQYF,TGTGCCAGCAGTTACGCGGGAGGGCAAGAGACCCAGTACTTC
many,TRBJ2-3,.,TRBV2,CASRGRRLVPDTQYF,TGTGCCAGCAGGGGGCGAAGACTAGTCCCAGATACGCAGTATTTT
many,TRBJ2-7,.,TRBV2,CASSVNGGYEQYF,TGTGCCAGCAGTGTCAACGGGGGTTACGAGCAGTACTTC
many,TRBJ1-1,.,TRBV20-1,CSVQQPTVNTEAFF,TGCAGTGTCCAACAGCCCACCGTGAACACTGAAGCTTTCTTT
many,TRBJ1-1,.,TRBV7-8,CASSTRRGDLNTEAFF,TGTGCCAGCAGCACCCGTCGAGGAGACCTGAACACTGAAGCTTTCTTT
many,TRBJ2-5,TRBD1,TRBV28,CASSLQGAGGEETQYF,TGTGCCAGCAGTTTACAGGGGGCCGGGGGTGAAGAGACCCAGTACTTC
few,TRBJ2-7,.,TRBV12-3/TRBV12-4,CASSLYEGGEQYF,TGTGCCAGCAGTTTGTATGAGGGAGGCGAGCAGTACTTC
few,TRBJ2-1,TRBD2,TRBV3-1,CASSQRGLAAYNEQFF,TGTGCCAGCAGCCAACGCGGACTAGCGGCCTACAATGAGCAGTTCTTC
.,TRBJ2-7,.,TRBV14,CASSPRDTVAEQYF,TGTGCCAGCAGCCCTCGGGACACCGTCGCCGAGCAGTACTTC
many,TRBJ2-1,TRBD2,TRBV7-8,CASSLGGLINEQFF,TGTGCCAGCAGCTTAGGGGGACTAATCAATGAGCAGTTCTTC
.,TRBJ2-2,.,TRBV24-1,CATTQGTGELFF,TGTGCCACCACACAGGGAACCGGGGAGCTGTTTTTT
many,TRBJ2-5,TRBD2,TRBV10-3,CASGPGLAGETQYF,TGTGCCAGTGGACCGGGACTAGCGGGAGAGACCCAGTACTTC
many,TRBJ2-7,.,TRBV7-9,CASSLAPKGYEQYF,TGTGCCAGCAGCTTAGCCCCAAAGGGGTACGAGCAGTACTTC
many,TRBJ2-1,.,TRBV12-3/TRBV12-4,CASTAGLTTYNEQFF,TGTGCCAGCACCGCCGGGCTCACCACCTACAATGAGCAGTTCTTC
.,TRBJ2-5,.,TRBV29-1,CSVGTEEETQYF,TGCAGCGTCGGGACGGAAGAAGAGACCCAGTACTTC
many,TRBJ2-7,.,TRBV20-1,CSAGPPDLYEQYF,TGCAGTGCCGGGCCCCCGGACCTATACGAGCAGTACTTC
few,TRBJ2-1,.,TRBV28,CASSSLQKPYNEQFF,TGTGCCAGCAGTTCTTTACAGAAGCCCTACAATGAGCAGTTCTTC
many,TRBJ2-2,TRBD2,TRBV5-4,CASSPSGTSVNTGELFF,TGTGCCAGCAGCCCGTCGGGTACTAGCGTGAACACCGGGGAGCTGTTTTTT
once,TRBJ2-1,.,TRBV7-3,CASSLPPGAQFF,TGTGCCAGCAGCTTACCCCCGGGGGCACAGTTCTTC
.,TRBJ2-7,TRBD1,TRBV28,CASSGSGTGDYEQYF,TGTGCCAGCAGTGGGTCTGGGACAGGGGACTACGAGCAGTACTTC
few,TRBJ1-5,.,TRBV15,CATSRTLGRNQPQHF,TGTGCCACCAGCAGAACCTTAGGGCGCAATCAGCCCCAGCATTTT
many,TRBJ1-4,.,TRBV12-3/TRBV12-4,CASRPGTTNEKLFF,TGTGCCAGCAGGCCCGGGACAACTAATGAAAAACTGTTTTTT
few,TRBJ1-6,TRBD1,TRBV7-2,CAGSWDRGSPLHF,TGTGCCGGCAGCTGGGACAGGGGTTCACCCCTCCACTTT
few,TRBJ2-7,.,TRBV2,CASGSGHLAYEQYF,TGTGCCAGCGGGTCGGGACACCTCGCCTACGAGCAGTACTTC
.,TRBJ2-1,TRBD2,TRBV11-2,CASSLTSAHRGNEQFF,TGTGCCAGCAGCCTGACTAGCGCCCACAGAGGGAATGAGCAGTTCTTC
.,TRBJ2-3,.,TRBV7-9,CASSLEWRTDTQYF,TGTGCCAGCAGCTTAGAGTGGCGCACAGATACGCAGTATTTT
many,TRBJ2-1,.,TRBV3-1,CASSPEHRRTYNEQFF,TGTGCCAGCAGCCCTGAGCACCGGCGCACCTACAATGAGCAGTTCTTC
few,TRBJ1-2,TRBD1,TRBV7-9,CASSLPTGDYGYTF,TGTGCCAGCAGCCTCCCGACAGGGGATTATGGCTACACCTTC
few,TRBJ2-5,TRBD1,TRBV19,CASSIVGTGPETQYF,TGTGCCAGTAGTATAGTAGGGACAGGCCCAGAGACCCAGTACTTC
few,TRBJ1-1,.,TRBV4-1,CASSLEFGGRGTEAFF,TGCGCCAGCAGCCTCGAGTTCGGGGGTAGAGGGACTGAAGCTTTCTTT
few,TRBJ2-3,TRBD2,TRBV13,CASSIPTPGLAGATDTQYF,TGTGCCAGCAGCATTCCTACCCCCGGACTAGCGGGAGCAACAGATACGCAGTATTTT
many,TRBJ1-2,.,TRBV28,CASSPAAGGGIYGYTF,TGTGCCAGCTCCCCGGCCGCAGGCGGGGGGATTTATGGCTACACCTTC